Listed below are T cell receptor beta chains from one sample, sequenced in a study of cytomegalovirus exposure and HLA in healthy donors. Only in-frame clones appear in the TCRdb table, and some are missing; sequencing was by immunoSEQ multiplex PCR. The data hold 75,000 to 100,000 clones, with around 60% observed a single time. The sequenced sample was PBMCs. The receptors were gathered from a man between 60 and 70 years old in good health and CMV-seronegative. Each CDR3 is given with its conserved first and last residue. D genes are given only for firm matches. Expanded clones get a size class; other rows say once, few or many, or leave the size out.

V,D,J,size,CDR3,DNA
TRBV25-1,TRBD2,TRBJ2-7,NA,CASSGLRGGEQYF,TGTGCCAGCAGTGGGCTTCGGGGGGGCGAGCAGTACTTC
TRBV5-6,TRBD2,TRBJ2-2,NA,CASSWGGLAGAELFF,TGTGCCAGCAGCTGGGGGGGACTAGCGGGAGCGGAGCTGTTTTTT
TRBV5-4,NA,TRBJ1-1,few,CASSLPGNTEAFF,TGTGCCAGCAGCTTACCGGGGAACACTGAAGCTTTCTTT
TRBV5-1,NA,TRBJ1-3,few,CASSFAPTGNTIYF,TGCGCCAGCAGCTTCGCCCCTACTGGAAACACCATATATTTT
TRBV6-6,TRBD1,TRBJ2-5,few,CASRQPGQEAQYF,TGTGCCAGCAGACAACCGGGACAGGAGGCCCAGTACTTC
TRBV5-1,NA,TRBJ1-1,many,CASSFGAAGVEAFF,TGCGCCAGCAGCTTTGGGGCGGCTGGCGTTGAAGCTTTCTTT
TRBV2,NA,TRBJ1-4,many,CASSVGGIRAEKLFF,TGTGCCAGCAGTGTGGGGGGGATAAGGGCTGAAAAACTGTTTTTT
TRBV5-6,NA,TRBJ2-1,NA,CASIPLVDLTINEQFF,TGTGCCAGCATCCCTTTAGTGGACTTGACGATCAATGAGCAGTTCTTC
TRBV9,NA,TRBJ1-2,NA,CASTVGADSLPYGYTF,TGTGCCAGCACCGTGGGGGCGGACAGCTTACCCTATGGCTACACCTTC
TRBV10-2,NA,TRBJ2-7,NA,CASSGQELSYEQYF,TGCGCCAGCAGTGGACAGGAGCTCTCCTACGAGCAGTACTTC
TRBV12-5,NA,TRBJ1-1,NA,CASGFLEPGVGTEAFF,TGTGCTAGTGGTTTTTTAGAACCAGGGGTAGGAACTGAAGCTTTCTTT
TRBV7-9,TRBD1,TRBJ2-3,NA,CASSLDRGPTDTQYF,TGTGCCAGCAGCTTAGACAGGGGGCCGACAGATACGCAGTATTTT
TRBV6-5,TRBD2,TRBJ2-1,NA,CASSYRDSGRGQFF,TGTGCCAGCAGTTACAGGGATAGCGGGAGGGGGCAGTTCTTC
TRBV2,NA,TRBJ1-1,few,CASRGLVLATEAFF,TGTGCCAGCAGAGGCCTCGTGTTAGCGACTGAAGCTTTCTTT
TRBV7-2,NA,TRBJ1-2,NA,CASSLVKRANYGYTF,TGTGCCAGCAGCTTAGTAAAAAGAGCGAACTATGGCTACACCTTC
TRBV7-8,NA,TRBJ1-1,NA,CASSPHREYTEAFF,TGTGCCAGCAGCCCACACAGGGAGTACACTGAAGCTTTCTTT
TRBV21-1,NA,TRBJ2-5,NA,CASSNRFEWQGGVRGTQYF,TGTGCCAGCAGCAACCGGTTCGAGTGGCAGGGAGGTGTGAGGGGGACCCAGTACTTC
TRBV27,NA,TRBJ1-4,once,CASSLWGLATNEKLFF,TGTGCCAGCAGTTTATGGGGGCTAGCAACTAATGAAAAACTGTTTTTT
TRBV29-1,NA,TRBJ1-1,NA,CSVGQSTEAFF,TGCAGCGTTGGACAGTCCACTGAAGCTTTCTTT
TRBV5-4,TRBD2,TRBJ2-2,few,CASSLGGGTGELFF,TGTGCCAGCAGCTTGGGGGGGGGAACCGGGGAGCTGTTTTTT
TRBV2,NA,TRBJ2-1,NA,CASRAFLRSSYNEQFF,TGTGCCAGCAGGGCCTTCCTGAGGAGCTCCTACAATGAGCAGTTCTTC
TRBV11-3,NA,TRBJ1-5,few,CASSRHREQPQHF,TGTGCCAGCAGCCGACACAGGGAGCAGCCCCAGCATTTT
TRBV7-3,TRBD2,TRBJ2-3,NA,CASSLSGGAIDTQYF,TGTGCCAGCAGCCTTAGCGGGGGGGCCATAGATACGCAGTATTTT
TRBV18,NA,TRBJ2-5,once,CASSLVRGADQETQYF,TGTGCCAGCTCACTCGTTCGCGGGGCCGACCAAGAGACCCAGTACTTC
TRBV4-1,TRBD2,TRBJ2-1,few,CASSWATSGSYNEQFF,TGCGCCAGCAGCTGGGCGACTAGCGGGTCCTACAATGAGCAGTTCTTC
TRBV2,NA,TRBJ2-7,NA,CASDAGVAYEQYF,TGTGCCAGCGATGCAGGGGTAGCCTACGAGCAGTACTTC
TRBV28,NA,TRBJ1-5,NA,CASSFDGGGLQNQPQHF,TGTGCCAGCAGTTTTGATGGCGGGGGGCTTCAAAATCAGCCCCAGCATTTT
TRBV18,NA,TRBJ2-5,NA,CASSPDGVEETQYF,TGTGCCAGCTCACCGGACGGGGTGGAAGAGACCCAGTACTTC
TRBV15,NA,TRBJ1-1,NA,CATSREQLAFF,TGTGCCACCAGCAGAGAACAGTTGGCTTTCTTT
TRBV28,NA,TRBJ2-4,NA,CATGRAGGRKNIQYF,TGTGCCACCGGACGCGCCGGGGGGCGCAAAAACATTCAGTACTTC
TRBV7-6,TRBD1,TRBJ1-2,NA,CASSLSAGGLGYGYTF,TGTGCCAGCAGCTTGTCGGCAGGGGGCTTGGGCTATGGCTACACCTTC
TRBV5-3,TRBD2,TRBJ2-5,NA,CARSGEAGGLAGTQYF,TGTGCCAGAAGCGGGGAGGCGGGAGGGTTGGCGGGGACCCAGTACTTC
TRBV28,NA,TRBJ2-4,few,CASSFQGAKNIQYF,TGTGCCAGCAGTTTCCAGGGGGCCAAAAACATTCAGTACTTC
TRBV5-5,TRBD2,TRBJ2-7,NA,CASSLFGGSSYEQYF,TGTGCCAGCAGCTTGTTTGGCGGGAGCTCCTACGAGCAGTACTTC
TRBV29-1,NA,TRBJ1-5,few,CSVVPGGLSNQPQHF,TGCAGCGTTGTCCCAGGAGGACTTAGCAATCAGCCCCAGCATTTT
TRBV30,TRBD2,TRBJ2-7,NA,CAWSVHSGIYEQYF,TGTGCCTGGAGTGTACACAGCGGGATCTACGAGCAGTACTTC
TRBV6-1,TRBD1,TRBJ1-2,NA,CASSEAWTGLGYTF,TGTGCCAGCAGTGAAGCGTGGACAGGTTTAGGCTACACCTTC
TRBV9,NA,TRBJ2-3,NA,CASSPPDIHIQADTQYF,TGTGCCAGCAGCCCCCCCGACATCCACATCCAGGCAGATACGCAGTATTTT
TRBV12-5,NA,TRBJ1-1,NA,CASGVLDRGNTEAFF,TGTGCTAGTGGCGTCCTAGACAGAGGGAACACTGAAGCTTTCTTT
TRBV5-4,NA,TRBJ1-2,few,CASSFRDEYGYTF,TGTGCCAGCAGCTTTCGAGATGAGTATGGCTACACCTTC
TRBV28,NA,TRBJ1-4,few,CASSLRQGMSTNEKLFF,TGTGCCAGCAGTTTAAGGCAGGGGATGTCAACTAATGAAAAACTGTTTTTT
TRBV7-9,NA,TRBJ1-2,NA,CASSQPTGIYGYTF,TGTGCCAGCAGCCAGCCGACAGGCATCTATGGCTACACCTTC
TRBV6-5,NA,TRBJ1-2,once,CASSQTTAYGYTF,TGTGCCAGCAGTCAGACGACAGCCTATGGCTACACCTTC
TRBV2,NA,TRBJ1-2,NA,CASSLRVREGYTF,TGTGCCAGCAGCCTCAGGGTGCGGGAGGGCTACACCTTC
TRBV6-1,TRBD1,TRBJ2-5,NA,CASSERTGEGPETQYF,TGTGCCAGCAGTGAGCGGACAGGGGAGGGTCCAGAGACCCAGTACTTC
TRBV19,TRBD2,TRBJ2-7,few,CASSIGHGLVSEQYF,TGTGCCAGTAGTATAGGGCACGGACTAGTAAGCGAGCAGTACTTC
TRBV2,TRBD2,TRBJ2-1,once,CASNPLAGGSTAYNEQFF,TGTGCCAGCAATCCCCTAGCGGGAGGTTCGACAGCCTACAATGAGCAGTTCTTC
TRBV27,NA,TRBJ1-6,NA,CASSFRDSPLHF,TGTGCCAGCAGTTTCCGAGATTCACCCCTCCACTTT